What follows are 31 T cell receptor beta chains derived from one specimen sequenced in a study of T cell responses to AZD1222 COVID-19 vaccine. Assay used: immunoSEQ multiplex PCR; TCRdb lists only in-frame clones, some missing. The repertoire holds more than 85,000 clones, with 87% as singletons. Sequences were derived from peripheral blood, sampled on day 0 of AZD1222 vaccination. The receptors come from an adult in good health.

This chain joins TRBV3-1 (or the pseudogene TRBV3-2) and TRBJ2-1, with 8 bases identical to TRBD2. The junction had 4 bases not matched to a gene; V was cut back by 1 base and J by 8 bases. The CDR3 is 14 amino acids. Germline CDR1 reads LGHDT; CDR2 reads YNNKEL (reference sequence). CDR3 region: CASSQAGGHHEQFF. The CDR3 nucleotides read TGTGCCAGCAGCCAAGCGGGGGGGCACCATGAGCAGTTCTTC.

Only one count was recorded for this clone. V is TRBV19 and J is TRBJ1-1; 7 bases are shared with TRBD1. Unmatched junction bases numbered 16, after V lost 10 bases and J lost 5 bases. This CDR3 comprises 15 residues. Germline V gene sequence: CDR1 LNHDA, CDR2 SQIVND (reference sequence). CDR3 sequence (DNA): TGTGCCACCGCGTTAGTTAGACAGGGAAGGACTGAAGCTTTCTTT. Translating gives CATALVRQGRTEAFF.

The chain links TRBV3-1 (or the pseudogene TRBV3-2) to TRBJ2-7; D perhaps matches TRBD1 (6 bases). The V end was cut by 0 bases, the J end by 7 bases, with 16 bases between. The germline V gene has CDR1 LGHDT and CDR2 YNNKEL (reference sequence). The CDR3 is made up of 15 amino acids. CDR3 loop: CASSQELAGAGEQYF. The CDR3 DNA reads TGTGCCAGCAGCCAAGAGTTAGCAGGGGCCGGGGAGCAGTACTTC.

The V gene is TRBV12-3 or TRBV12-4, the J gene TRBJ1-1; D gene uncertain. The CDR3 sequence is 13 residues long. Trimming left V 8 bases short and J 7 bases short, with 17 bases between. CDR3 region: CASRWTDTNEAFF. DNA for the CDR3: TGTGCCAGCCGATGGACGGATACTAATGAAGCTTTCTTT.

This sequence joins TRBV18 and TRBJ2-7; TRBD1 might be the D (5 bases). CDR1 KGHSH and CDR2 LQKENI come from the germline V gene. The V end lost 3 bases, the J end lost 3 bases, and 12 bases lay between the germline ends. This CDR3 comprises 14 residues. The CDR3 region has the DNA TGTGCCAGCTCACCGACCCCAGGGTTCTACGAGCAGTACTTC. Residues: CASSPTPGFYEQYF.

The chain is built from TRBV18 and TRBJ2-3; D remains ambiguous. The CDR3 has 11 residues. The ends were cut back, 6 bases at V and 2 bases at J, with 3 bases in the middle. Per germline, CDR1 KGHSH and CDR2 LQKENI. The CDR3 sequence: CASSTTDTQYF. CDR3 sequence (DNA): TGTGCCAGCTCGACCACAGATACGCAGTATTTT.

This clone was detected a few times. This rearrangement joins TRBV7-3 to TRBJ2-3; weak D call: TRBD2 (6 bases). Germline lookup yields CDR1 SGHTA and CDR2 FQGTGA. The CDR3 contains 16 residues. With 1 base removed from V and 0 bases from J, the gap between germline ends came to 11 bases. In nucleotides, the CDR3 is TGTGCCAGCAGCTTAATAGGGAGGACTAGCACAGATACGCAGTATTTT. Protein: CASSLIGRTSTDTQYF.

The gene calls are TRBV7-9 and TRBJ1-2; 10 nucleotides match TRBD1. V shed 4 bases, J shed 6 bases, and the junction held 8 bases outside the gene matches. Germline V lookup: CDR1 SEHNR, CDR2 FQNEAQ (reference sequence). This CDR3 comprises 15 residues. The CDR3 DNA sequence: TGTGCCAGCAGCTCGGGAACAGGACAGGGGGATGGCTACACCTTC. Protein product: CASSSGTGQGDGYTF.

Note on this clone: The same CDR3 also results from other DNA sequences found in this sample. The chain combines TRBV19 with TRBJ1-1; weak D call: TRBD1 (5 bases). The germline V gene has CDR1 LNHDA and CDR2 SQIVND (reference sequence). Trimming took off 6 bases at V and 1 base at J, with 9 bases between the two ends. The CDR3 runs to 13 residues. In DNA, the CDR3 is TGTGCCAGTAGGACGGGGGAGAACACTGAAGCTTTCTTT. Amino acid sequence: CASRTGENTEAFF.

The chain joins TRBV19 to TRBJ2-5; D is ambiguous. CDR1 LNHDA and CDR2 SQIVND come from the germline V gene (reference sequence). This CDR3 is built from 13 residues. The germline V and J ends were trimmed by 4 bases and 2 bases, with 8 bases remaining between them. The CDR3 region is CASSKGYQETQYF. CDR3 bases: TGTGCCAGTAGTAAGGGCTATCAAGAGACCCAGTACTTC.

This sequence joins TRBV21-1 and TRBJ2-1; the D segment call TRBD2 is taken from the table without a DNA check. TRBV21-1 is listed as a pseudogene. CDR3 size: 21 residues. The CDR3 sequence: CASSKGRRGTSGGAGDNEQFF. The DNA of the CDR3 is TGTGCCAGCAGCAAAGGCCGACGCGGGACTAGCGGGGGGGCCGGTGACAATGAGCAGTTCTTC.

The chain uses TRBV30 and TRBJ2-7; 10 nucleotides align to TRBD1. The CDR3 totals 14 residues. V shed 1 base and J 4 bases; nucleotides not matched to a gene: 4. Germline V gene sequence: CDR1 GTSNPN, CDR2 SVGIG (reference sequence). The CDR3 DNA reads TGTGCCTGGAGTGCGGGGGACAGGGGTTACGAGCAGTACTTC. Its protein is CAWSAGDRGYEQYF.

This clone showed up just once. The genes are TRBV5-8 and TRBJ1-2; 10 bases map to TRBD1. The CDR3 spans 15 residues. CDR1 SGHTS and CDR2 YDEGEE come from the germline V gene. Losses at the gene ends were 4 bases for V and 4 bases for J; bases not matched to a gene: 7. The CDR3 nucleotides read TGTGCCAGCAGCACCGACAGGGGGCCTTTCTATGGCTACACCTTC. This sequence encodes CASSTDRGPFYGYTF.

The J gene is TRBJ1-5, the V gene TRBV19; 11 nucleotides agree with TRBD1. This CDR3 is built from 14 residues. Germline CDR1 and CDR2: LNHDA and SQIVND (reference sequence). Trimming cost V 11 bases and J 6 bases; bases outside gene matches: 9. For the CDR3, the DNA is TGTGCCTCATACCGGACAGGGGGCACTCAGCCCCAGCATTTT. Translated: CASYRTGGTQPQHF.

This clone showed up just a few times. This chain uses TRBV5-1 with TRBJ2-7; 7 bases line up with TRBD1. The V gene's germline CDR1 is SGHRS and CDR2 YFSETQ. With 5 bases clipped from V and 3 bases from J, the junction kept 2 bases outside the gene matches. The CDR3 covers 12 residues. CDR3 in amino acids: CASSSGGYEQYF. For the CDR3, the DNA is TGCGCCAGCAGTTCAGGGGGCTACGAGCAGTACTTC.

This chain connects TRBV4-3 to TRBJ1-6; D is possibly TRBD1 (6 bases). This CDR3 region has 15 residues. Germline V lookup: CDR1 LGHNA, CDR2 YSLEER. Trimming pared 0 bases from V and 10 bases from J, leaving 13 bases between. The CDR3 DNA reads TGCGCCAGCAGCCAAGATAACAGGGTTGGATCACCCCTCCACTTT. It codes for CASSQDNRVGSPLHF.

This chain joins TRBV5-6 and TRBJ2-4; D gene ambiguous. CDR1 SGHDT and CDR2 YYEEEE come from the germline V gene. V lost 0 bases and J 6 bases, leaving 10 bases between the germline ends. The CDR3 is made up of 14 amino acids. The CDR3 here is CASSLGAWINIQYF. CDR3 coding DNA: TGTGCCAGCAGCTTGGGTGCTTGGATAAACATTCAGTACTTC.

The table lists this clone with a count of one. The J gene is TRBJ2-2, the V gene TRBV5-5; 9 bases fit TRBD1. This CDR3 region has 15 residues. CDR1 SGHKS and CDR2 YYEKEE come from the germline V gene (reference sequence). J was trimmed by 7 bases and V by 6 bases; bases with no gene match: 10. The CDR3 coding sequence is TGTGCCAGCATCCTAGGACAGGGGATAGTCGGGGAGCTGTTTTTT. The encoded protein is CASILGQGIVGELFF.

V usage is TRBV2 and J usage is TRBJ1-5; D is possibly TRBD1 (5 bases). Trimming stripped 2 bases from V and 0 bases from J, with 17 bases between. CDR1 SNHLY and CDR2 FYNNEI come from the germline V gene. This CDR3 spans 18 amino acids. The CDR3 here is CASSEQGPAPYSNQPQHF. The CDR3 DNA is TGTGCCAGCAGTGAACAGGGCCCGGCTCCTTATAGCAATCAGCCCCAGCATTTT.

The chain employs TRBV28 and TRBJ2-3; D is undetermined. V gave up 5 bases and J gave up 2 bases, with 11 bases separating them. Germline assignment: CDR1 MDHEN and CDR2 SYDVKM. The CDR3 spans 14 residues. The CDR3: CASSRAGYTDTQYF. Written as DNA, the CDR3 is TGTGCCAGCAGTCGGGCAGGATACACAGATACGCAGTATTTT.

The V and J genes are TRBV15 and TRBJ2-1; 7 bases map to TRBD2. The CDR3 spans 14 residues. Germline V lookup: CDR1 LNHNV, CDR2 YYDKDF (reference sequence). Trimming took 0 bases from V and 9 from J; bases not matched to a gene: 5. In DNA, the CDR3 is TGTGCCACCAGCAGAGACCGGACTAGGCTTGAGCAGTTCTTC. This gives the protein CATSRDRTRLEQFF.

This clone was counted at least ten times. The J gene is TRBJ1-3, the V gene TRBV4-2; D is possibly TRBD1 (6 bases). The CDR3 length is 14 residues. Trimming cost V 4 bases and J 4 bases, with 11 bases left between them. Germline CDR1 LGHNA, CDR2 YNFKEQ. The chain's CDR3 is CASSRQDRGNTIYF. CDR3 DNA sequence: TGTGCCAGCAGCCGCCAAGACAGGGGAAACACCATATATTTT.

The gene calls are TRBV10-3 and TRBJ1-3; D gene uncertain. V lost 8 bases and J 0 bases, leaving 8 bases between the germline ends. Germline-derived CDR1 and CDR2 are ENHRY and SYGVKD. This CDR3 comprises 13 residues. CDR3 protein: CAIGGNSGNTIYF. In DNA form, the CDR3 reads TGTGCCATCGGTGGCAACTCTGGAAACACCATATATTTT.

The chain joins TRBV29-1 to TRBJ2-2, with 10 bases lining up with TRBD2. CDR1 and CDR2 from the germline V gene are SQVTM and ANQGSEA. This CDR3 has 16 amino acids. V dropped 0 bases and J dropped 6; count of bases not matched to a gene: 7. Written as DNA, the CDR3 is TGCAGCGTTGAAGACCGAGCGGGGGGGCCCTCCGGGGAGCTGTTTTTT. As protein: CSVEDRAGGPSGELFF.

The chain joins TRBV28 to TRBJ1-2; tentatively, D is TRBD1 (5 bases). Looked up from germline, CDR1 is MDHEN and CDR2 is SYDVKM. V gave up 6 bases and J gave up 4 bases, with 15 bases separating them. The length of the CDR3 is 14 residues. The CDR3 coding sequence is TGTGCCAGCAGGGTATCAGGGTCTGCCTATGGCTACACCTTC. This sequence encodes CASRVSGSAYGYTF.

A note on this clone: Mismatch with germline at one junction end may stem from a read error. This chain links TRBV6-2 or TRBV6-3 with TRBJ2-7; 7 bases fit TRBD1. Germline-derived CDR1 and CDR2 are MNHEY and SVGEGT. The CDR3 covers 12 residues. The CDR3, as DNA: TGTGCCAGCAGTCAACAGGGGTACGGGCAGTACTTC. Translated, it gives CASSQQGYGQYF.

The chain links TRBV3-1 (or the pseudogene TRBV3-2) to TRBJ1-2, with 9 bases lining up with TRBD1. The CDR3 length is 17 residues. Per germline, CDR1 LGHDT and CDR2 YNNKEL (reference sequence). Trimming took 4 bases from V and 4 from J; bases not matched to a gene: 13. The CDR3 nucleotides are TGTGCCAGCAGCCCCTTAGGTGGGACAGGGTCGGGCTATGGCTACACCTTC. Translation gives CASSPLGGTGSGYGYTF.

The table lists this clone with a count of one. This chain joins TRBV6-2 or TRBV6-3 and TRBJ2-1; D not resolved. The CDR3 is 13 amino acids. V was clipped by 2 bases and J by 0 bases, with 2 bases between them. CDR1 is MNHEY and CDR2 is SVGEGT in the germline V gene. Written as DNA, the CDR3 is TGTGCCAGCAGTTACGCCTCCTACAATGAGCAGTTCTTC. It specifies CASSYASYNEQFF.

The rearrangement uses TRBV6-5 and TRBJ1-2; D is uncertain. Trimming pared 7 bases from V and 0 bases from J, leaving 15 bases between. From germline, CDR1 is MNHEY and CDR2 SVGAGI. The CDR3 contains 15 residues. In DNA, the CDR3 is TGTGCCAGCAAACCGGACGGCTTAGCTAACTATGGCTACACCTTC. The encoded protein is CASKPDGLANYGYTF.

This chain uses TRBV6-6 with TRBJ2-1; 7 bases fit TRBD2. Germline values: CDR1 MNHNY, CDR2 SVGAGI (reference sequence). The CDR3 totals 16 residues. With V trimmed by 5 bases and J by 0 bases, 7 bases remained unmatched. The CDR3 DNA reads as TGTGCCAGCAGTCACGTATGGGGGGGCTCCTACAATGAGCAGTTCTTC. Protein product: CASSHVWGGSYNEQFF.

The chain couples TRBV29-1 to TRBJ2-2; 7 nucleotides match TRBD2. The germline V gene has CDR1 SQVTM and CDR2 ANQGSEA. V lost 7 bases and J lost 3; bases outside the gene matches: 2. The CDR3 runs to 12 residues. In DNA form, the CDR3 reads TGCAGCGGCACTAGCGACACCGGGGAGCTGTTTTTT. This encodes CSGTSDTGELFF.